This section outlines one TCR beta chain sequence together with its context. The sample originates from a study of blood T cell repertoires in COVID-19. Study background: Acute-phase and convalescent COVID-19 samples originated in the United States, Italy and Spain.

TCRdb keeps only in-frame clones here, not all; method: immunoSEQ multiplex PCR. The table shows 240,000 or so clones, with 86% occurring only once. Sequencing was done on a sample of peripheral blood. This TCR was sampled from a woman in her 30s who had recovered from COVID-19.

CDR3 loop: CASSPRKGAPRTEAFF. In DNA, the CDR3 is TGCGCCAGCAGCCCACGAAAGGGGGCGCCCAGGACTGAAGCTTTCTTT. The chain links TRBV4-1 to TRBJ1-1; 7 bases line up with TRBD1. Germline V gene lookup returns CDR1 MGHRA and CDR2 YSYEKL. Trimming at V came to 4 bases and at J to 5 bases, leaving 13 bases not matched to a gene. CDR3 length: 16 residues.